The 32 T cell receptor beta chains in this list originate from one sample, sequenced in a study of regulatory T cells in long-lasting Graves disease. Time point denoted: persistent/refractory GD, antithyroid drugs over 5 years with positive TRAb. Generation of the TCR library employed RNA extracted from PBMCs. Investigators prepared the TCR beta libraries by applying iRepertoire HTBI primers and Arm-PCR of CDR3 regions. TCRdb recomputed calls from the multiplex PCR reads with MiXCR, one row per CDR3 protein. The data contain some 470,000 distinct CDR3 sequences, about 22% of them singletons. The material sequenced was peripheral blood mononuclear cells (PBMCs), taken when the disease was refractory, from a patient treated with antithyroid drugs. These receptors were collected from a female donor with Graves disease.

The CDR3 region is CASSLDLISSGANVLTF. The CDR3 DNA is TGTGCCAGCAGCTTAGACCTGATAAGCTCTGGGGCCAACGTCCTGACTTTC. The chain carries TRBV7-9 and TRBJ2-6; D is unresolved. This CDR3 region has 17 residues. V was clipped by 1 base and J by 0 bases, with 10 bases between them. Germline V gene data show CDR1 as SEHNR and CDR2 as FQNEAQ (reference sequence).

This clonotype was detected only a few times. The genes are TRBV19 and TRBJ2-3; 10 bases align to TRBD2. The CDR3 length is 13 residues. V shed 6 bases and J 5 bases; nucleotides not matched to a gene: 2. CDR1 and CDR2 from the germline V gene are LNHDA and SQIVND (reference sequence). The chain's CDR3 is CASSGLAEDTQYF. CDR3 bases: TGTGCCAGTAGCGGACTAGCGGAAGATACGCAGTATTTT.

A note on this clonotype: An end of the junction does not agree with germline; a read error may underlie this. This chain uses TRBV19 with TRBJ2-4; no reliable D call. Germline loops: CDR1 LNHDA, CDR2 SQIVND (reference sequence). The CDR3 runs 17 residues. The CDR3 reads CASSPFSARDAKSIQYF. The CDR3 region has the DNA TGTGCCAGTAGTCCTTTTTCAGCGAGAGACGCCAAAAGCATTCAGTACTTC.

The CDR3 coding sequence is TGTGCCAGCAGCCCCCCGGGGGCGCGCACTGAAGCTTTCTTT. Translation: CASSPPGARTEAFF. The chain is built from TRBV3-1 and TRBJ1-1, with D perhaps TRBD1 (6 bases). Germline values: CDR1 LGHDT, CDR2 YNNKEL (reference sequence). V shed 4 bases and J shed 4 bases, with 13 bases lying between them. This CDR3 is 14 amino acids long.

This clonotype showed up just a few times. The V call is TRBV6-1, the J call TRBJ2-7; D is perhaps TRBD1 (7 bases). The CDR3 consists of 14 residues. In germline, CDR1 is MNHNS, CDR2 SASEGT. V dropped 6 bases and J dropped 7 bases, with 19 bases sitting between them. The CDR3 DNA reads as TGTGCCAGCAGAGGGGGGACAGTGCGAGGGGAGCAGTACTTC. The encoded protein is CASRGGTVRGEQYF.

This clonotype has more than one count but fewer than ten. The V and J genes are TRBV6-2 or TRBV6-3 and TRBJ1-1, with 8 bases matching TRBD1. Germline V gives CDR1 MNHEY, CDR2 SVGEGT. Trimming removed 7 bases from V and 1 base from J; junction bases left unmatched: 8. The CDR3 loop spans 15 amino acids. The CDR3 spells CASTLIDRGNTEAFF. The CDR3 DNA follows: TGTGCCAGCACCCTAATTGACAGGGGGAACACTGAAGCTTTCTTT.

This clonotype was observed a few times. V is TRBV19 and J is TRBJ2-7; 12 bases align to TRBD1. Germline V gene data show CDR1 as LNHDA and CDR2 as SQIVND (reference sequence). This CDR3 region has 16 residues. V dropped 5 bases and J dropped 1; count of bases not matched to a gene: 6. The CDR3 reads CASSLGDRGLSYEQYF. The CDR3 bases are TGTGCCAGTAGTCTCGGGGACAGGGGGCTGTCCTACGAGCAGTACTTC.

The chain recombines TRBV6-2 or TRBV6-3 with TRBJ2-2; either TRBD1 or TRBD2 may supply D (5 bases each). V was pared by 8 bases and J by 4 bases, with 17 bases between. CDR3 size: 15 residues. Germline-derived CDR1 and CDR2 are MNHEY and SVGEGT. The CDR3 reads CASGPGTLGTGELFF. DNA of the CDR3: TGTGCCAGCGGACCCGGGACCCTTGGCACCGGGGAGCTGTTTTTT.

The chain uses TRBV29-1 and TRBJ2-5; 9 nucleotides match TRBD2. The end of the DNA aligns better with TRBJ2-1, so the J call may be wrong. Germline assignment: CDR1 SQVTM and CDR2 ANQGSEA. The length of the CDR3 is 15 residues. As DNA, the CDR3 is TGCAGCGTTGATCTGCTAGCGGGGAAATGGGATGAGCAGTTCTTC. Translating gives CSVDLLAGKWDEQFF.

For this clonotype: It may be a read error: a sequence one base away is much more abundant. The chain recombines TRBV7-2 with TRBJ2-7; D unresolved. This CDR3 has 13 amino acids. With 6 bases removed from V and 6 bases from J, the gap between germline ends came to 15 bases. Germline CDR1 SGHTA, CDR2 FQGNSA. CDR3 coding DNA: TGTGCCAGCAGGGGTATTAGAACTCGCGAGCAGTACTTC. This gives the protein CASRGIRTREQYF.

This clonotype has more than one count but fewer than ten. No conserved phenylalanine or tryptophan ends this CDR3, so it is likely a read error. The rearrangement uses TRBV25-1 and TRBJ1-2, with 8 bases identical to TRBD1. V dropped 3 bases and J dropped 4; count of bases not matched to a gene: 4. Germline V lookup: CDR1 MGHDK, CDR2 SYGVNS. The CDR3 extends over 14 amino acids. The CDR3 here is CASSDTGTGYGYTL. The CDR3 DNA reads TGTGCCAGCAGTGACACAGGGACAGGCTATGGCTACACCCTC.

The rearrangement joins TRBV4-1 to TRBJ2-7, with D maybe TRBD1 (5 bases). Trimming shortened V by 5 bases and J by 5 bases, and 16 bases separated the two germline ends. The germline V gene encodes CDR1 MGHRA and CDR2 YSYEKL. The CDR3 sequence is 14 residues long. The CDR3 loop reads CASSNGHLRDEQYF. The CDR3 coding sequence is TGCGCCAGCAGCAACGGACACCTTAGGGACGAGCAGTACTTC.

This clonotype was counted only a few times. The chain employs TRBV11-1 and TRBJ2-2; possible D gene TRBD2, 7 bases. The CDR3 consists of 15 residues. The V gene lost 9 bases and the J gene lost 3 bases, with 17 bases spanning the gap. Germline V lookup: CDR1 SGHAT, CDR2 FQDESV (reference sequence). CDR3 DNA: TGTGCCAGGGGGGGGGCTAGCCCGGACACCGGGGAGCTGTTTTTT. Translation: CARGGASPDTGELFF.

In the case of this clonotype: With a much larger clone just one base away, this may be a read error. The rearrangement joins TRBV7-2 to TRBJ1-5, with D unresolved. Germline V lookup: CDR1 SGHTA, CDR2 FQGNSA. This CDR3 has 13 amino acids. The CDR3 nucleotides are TGTGCCAGCAGCTTACGCCAGAATCGGCCCCAGCATTTT. This encodes CASSLRQNRPQHF. The full variable domain, rest sourced from reference TRBV7-2 and TRBJ1-5, is GAGVSQSPSNKVTEKGKDVELRCDPISGHTALYWYRQSLGQGLEFLIYFQGNSAPDKSGLPSDRFSAERTGGSVSTLTIQRTQQEDSAVYLCASSLRQNRPQHFGDGTRLSIL.

The chain has TRBV20-1 and TRBJ1-4; possibly TRBD1 for D (6 bases). The CDR3 has 16 residues. With 0 bases removed from V and 0 bases from J, the gap between germline ends came to 11 bases. Germline assignment: CDR1 DFQATT and CDR2 SNEGSKA (reference sequence). The CDR3 bases are TGCAGTGCTAGAGATCCACAGGGAGCAACTAATGAAAAACTGTTTTTT. Translated, it gives CSARDPQGATNEKLFF.

In its sample, this clonotype was seen many times. This chain uses TRBV7-2 with TRBJ1-2; D remains ambiguous. The CDR3 extends over 17 amino acids. Germline CDR1 and CDR2: SGHTA and FQGNSA. V was pared by 1 base and J by 8 bases, with 23 bases between. CDR3: CASSLGAVRRVLTGYTF. CDR3 nucleotides: TGTGCCAGCAGCTTAGGGGCCGTTCGCCGCGTTCTAACCGGCTACACCTTC.

This clonotype was counted between two and nine times. A much larger clonotype is one base distant, so this may be a read error. The conserved phenylalanine or tryptophan normally closing the CDR3 is absent here, so this likely arose from a read error. The V call is TRBV12-3 or TRBV12-4, the J call TRBJ1-1; no clear D. This CDR3 is 15 amino acids long. Trimming removed 3 bases from V and 0 bases from J, with 11 bases in between. The CDR3 sequence is CASSFRGSMNTEAFL. CDR3 nucleotides: TGTGCCAGCAGTTTTAGAGGCAGTATGAACACTGAAGCTTTCCTT.

With regard to this clonotype: It may be a read error: a sequence one base away is much more abundant. The chain combines TRBV20-1 with TRBJ2-5, with unresolved D. Germline values: CDR1 DFQATT, CDR2 SNEGSKA (reference sequence). Trimming stripped 0 bases from V and 7 bases from J, with 12 bases between. The CDR3 is 13 residues long. DNA for the CDR3: TGCAGTGCTAGAGATAACTACAGAGGGACCCAGTACTTC. Protein sequence: CSARDNYRGTQYF.

The sample holds many counts of this clonotype. The J gene is TRBJ1-5, the V gene TRBV3-1; D is unresolved. Trimming pared 6 bases from V and 0 bases from J, leaving 9 bases between. The CDR3 sequence is 14 residues long. CDR1 is LGHDT, CDR2 YNNKEL, per germline (reference sequence). The DNA for the CDR3 is TGTGCCAGCAGTCAGGTGAATAGCAATCAGCCCCAGCATTTT. Its translation is CASSQVNSNQPQHF.

On this clonotype: Since a much larger clone is just one base distant, this may be a read error. The chain uses TRBV2 and TRBJ2-4, with 9 positions matching TRBD2. CDR1 is SNHLY and CDR2 is FYNNEI in the germline V gene. The CDR3 is made up of 14 amino acids. V dropped 9 bases and J dropped 3; count of bases not matched to a gene: 6. DNA of the CDR3: TGTGCCAGTGCTGCGGGGGGGGACAAAAACATTCAGTACTTC. It codes for CASAAGGDKNIQYF.

This clonotype was seen a few times. The rearrangement uses TRBV11-2 and TRBJ2-2; no firm D call. The CDR3 length is 15 residues. V lost 5 bases to trimming and J lost 6 bases, with 16 bases between them. CDR1 and CDR2 from the germline V gene are SGHAT and FQNNGV. CDR3 loop: CASSLTRGSPGELFF. The CDR3 DNA follows: TGTGCCAGCAGCCTAACCCGAGGCAGCCCCGGGGAGCTGTTTTTT.

The chain recombines TRBV7-9 with TRBJ2-7; D possibly corresponds to TRBD1 (6 bases). V lost 4 bases and J lost 2, with 15 bases in between. CDR1 and CDR2 from the germline V gene are SEHNR and FQNEAQ (reference sequence). CDR3 size: 15 residues. CDR3 bases: TGTGCCAGCAGCTCAGATACAGGGATCACCTACGAGCAGTACTTC. Protein sequence: CASSSDTGITYEQYF.

CDR3 DNA sequence: TGTGCCATCAGAGACAGGGCCCCCCTCTCCGAGCAGTACTTC. It is translated as CAIRDRAPLSEQYF. The gene calls are TRBV10-3 and TRBJ2-7; 7 bases are shared with TRBD1. Germline V lookup: CDR1 ENHRY, CDR2 SYGVKD. J lost 6 bases, V lost 6 bases, and 11 bases had no gene match. The length of the CDR3 is 14 residues.

This clonotype was seen only a few times. This sequence joins TRBV3-1 and TRBJ1-2; D call uncertain. The CDR3 covers 14 residues. V was pared by 1 base and J by 0 bases, with 6 bases between. Germline V CDR1 and CDR2: LGHDT, YNNKEL (reference sequence). CDR3: CASSQVRANYGYTF. In DNA, the CDR3 is TGTGCCAGCAGCCAAGTTAGAGCTAACTATGGCTACACCTTC.

The sample holds a few counts of this clonotype. The V call is TRBV5-6, the J call TRBJ2-7, with 9 bases aligning to TRBD2. With 4 bases clipped from V and 2 bases from J, the junction kept 7 bases outside the gene matches. The CDR3 contains 15 residues. CDR1 and CDR2 (germline): SGHDT, YYEEEE. The CDR3 sequence is CASSDSGRGAYEQYF. DNA of the CDR3: TGTGCCAGCAGCGATAGCGGGAGAGGAGCCTACGAGCAGTACTTC.

A remark on this clonotype: Sequence at one end of the junction differs from germline and may be a read error. The J gene is TRBJ1-2, the V gene TRBV28; weak D call: TRBD1 (6 bases). The CDR3 spans 13 residues. CDR1 is MDHEN, CDR2 SYDVKM, per germline. The CDR3 region is CVSSPTGPYGYTF. CDR3 in DNA: TGTGTCAGCAGTCCGACAGGTCCCTATGGCTACACCTTC.

This clonotype was observed a few times. V usage is TRBV20-1 and J usage is TRBJ2-6; D gene uncertain. Looked up from germline, CDR1 is DFQATT and CDR2 is SNEGSKA (reference sequence). Trimming shortened V by 1 base and J by 0 bases, and 4 bases separated the two germline ends. The CDR3 spans 14 residues. CDR3 sequence reads: CSARGDSGANVLTF. The DNA for the CDR3 is TGCAGTGCTAGAGGAGACTCTGGGGCCAACGTCCTGACTTTC.

This clonotype was seen many times. The rearrangement uses TRBV28 and TRBJ2-4, with 7 nucleotides matching TRBD1. Trimming took 5 bases from V and 5 from J; bases not matched to a gene: 6. The CDR3 is 14 residues long. Germline loops: CDR1 MDHEN, CDR2 SYDVKM. The CDR3 reads CASSSPGQENIQYF. In DNA, the CDR3 is TGTGCCAGCAGTAGCCCCGGACAGGAAAACATTCAGTACTTC. Combining the CDR3 with reference TRBV28 and TRBJ2-4 gives the whole variable domain DVKVTQSSRYLVKRTGEKVFLECVQDMDHENMFWYRQDPGLGLRLIYFSYDVKMKEKGDIPEGYSVSREKKERFSLILESASTNQTSMYLCASSSPGQENIQYFGAGTRLSVL.

To note about this clonotype: A clone one base away is much larger, so this may be a read error. The V gene is TRBV6-2 or TRBV6-3, the J gene TRBJ2-6, with TRBD1 identical over 7 bases. The CDR3 has 18 residues. CDR1 is MNHEY and CDR2 is SVGEGT in the germline V gene. CDR3 coding DNA: TGTGCCAGCAGCCGCTCACTCGACAGGGCCGCTGGGGCCAACGTCCTGGCTTTC. It is translated as CASSRSLDRAAGANVLAF.

The gene calls are TRBV19 and TRBJ1-1; no clear D. The V gene's germline CDR1 is LNHDA and CDR2 SQIVND (reference sequence). The ends were cut back, 5 bases at V and 9 bases at J, with 10 bases in the middle. This CDR3 spans 11 amino acids. This CDR3 reads CASSLIGKAFF. CDR3 nucleotides: TGTGCCAGTAGTTTGATCGGAAAAGCTTTCTTT.

This clonotype was observed a handful of times. This rearrangement joins TRBV28 to TRBJ2-3, with 9 bases aligning to TRBD2. The CDR3 sequence is 13 residues long. Trimming removed 6 bases from V and 5 bases from J; junction bases left unmatched: 3. Germline values: CDR1 MDHEN, CDR2 SYDVKM. Here the CDR3 reads CASRRGGEDTQYF. The CDR3 DNA sequence: TGTGCCAGCAGGCGGGGGGGGGAAGATACGCAGTATTTT.

Only a few counts were recorded for this clonotype. CDR3 nucleotides: TGTGCCACCAGCAGAGGAGAGGGAACTAATGAAAAACTGTTTTTT. Translated, it gives CATSRGEGTNEKLFF. The chain combines TRBV15 with TRBJ1-4, with D hard to call. V lost 1 base to trimming and J lost 1 base, with 7 bases between them. The CDR3 loop spans 15 amino acids. Germline V CDR1 and CDR2: LNHNV, YYDKDF (reference sequence).